The 27 T cell receptor beta chains reported below all come from one sample, sequenced in a study of shared clonotypes between healthy human individuals. The data were produced by immunoSEQ multiplex PCR, yet TCRdb's version contains in-frame clones alone and is incomplete. The sample consists of more than 2 million clones, approximately 92% of them appearing once. CD8 cells classed as naive were CD45RO-negative and positively selected for CCR7, excluding terminally differentiated effector memory CD45RA+ cells. Sequenced input: naive CD8+ T cells from PBMCs. The source of these receptors is a man between 18 and 35 years old in good health. Some clones in this sample may be carry-over from other donors' samples.

The CDR3 DNA is TGTGCCAGCAGCTTAGCGGGACTAGCGGGAGTGTGGGATGAGCAGTTCTTC. Translated: CASSLAGLAGVWDEQFF. The V and J genes are TRBV7-9 and TRBJ2-1, with 14 bases aligning to TRBD2. Germline CDR1 and CDR2: SEHNR and FQNEAQ (reference sequence). The CDR3 totals 17 residues. V lost 0 bases to trimming and J lost 8 bases; unmatched junction nucleotides: 6.

The chain recombines TRBV11-2 with TRBJ1-1, with 10 bases lining up with TRBD1. Germline CDR1 and CDR2: SGHAT and FQNNGV. CDR3 length: 18 amino acids. The V and J ends lost 0 bases and 0 bases, in that order; junction bases with no gene match: 7. The CDR3 DNA reads as TGTGCCAGCAGCTTAGAACCGGGACAGGGGACCCTGAACACTGAAGCTTTCTTT. This codes for CASSLEPGQGTLNTEAFF. Full variable domain (missing parts from reference TRBV11-2 and TRBJ1-1): EAGVAQSPRYKIIEKRQSVAFWCNPISGHATLYWYQQILGQGPKLLIQFQNNGVVDDSQLPKDRFSAERLKGVDSTLKIQPAKLEDSAVYLCASSLEPGQGTLNTEAFFGQGTRLTVV.

V is TRBV29-1 and J is TRBJ2-7; TRBD2 agrees at 10 bases. Germline values: CDR1 SQVTM, CDR2 ANQGSEA. The CDR3 is made up of 14 amino acids. The V and J ends lost 4 bases and 1 base, in that order; junction bases with no gene match: 4. The CDR3 DNA reads TGCAGCGTTGCCGGGACTAGCGCATCCTACGAGCAGTACTTC. It encodes CSVAGTSASYEQYF.

J is TRBJ2-2 and V is TRBV28; D unclear. There are 16 residues in the CDR3. CDR1 and CDR2 from the germline V gene are MDHEN and SYDVKM. Trimming pared 3 bases from V and 4 bases from J, leaving 15 bases between. The CDR3 nucleotides are TGTGCCAGCAGTTTTAACCGGGCGGTGGGCACCGGGGAGCTGTTTTTT. Its translation: CASSFNRAVGTGELFF.

The CDR3 DNA sequence: TGTGCCAGCAGCGTCCTTACAGGGCCCCCTGAAGCTTTCTTT. This translates into CASSVLTGPPEAFF. The chain is built from TRBV9 and TRBJ1-1; the D gene is possibly TRBD1 (6 bases). The germline V gene encodes CDR1 SGDLS and CDR2 YYNGEE. Deletions cut 2 bases from V and 6 bases from J, with 14 bases between. CDR3 length: 14 residues.

The V and J genes are TRBV30 and TRBJ2-7; D may match TRBD1 or TRBD2 (5 bases each). Trimming cost V 8 bases and J 5 bases, with 28 bases left between them. This CDR3 has 16 amino acids. The V gene's germline CDR1 is GTSNPN and CDR2 SVGIG (reference sequence). The CDR3 DNA reads TGTGCCGGACCCCGGGACCCCCGGTTAGTTCTGGACGAGCAGTACTTC. Its translation is CAGPRDPRLVLDEQYF. The variable domain in full, with the rest retrieved from reference TRBV30 and TRBJ2-7, is SQTIHQWPATLVQPVGSPLSLECTVEGTSNPNLYWYRQAAGRGLQLLFYSVGIGQISSEVPQNLSASRPQDRQFILSSKKLLLSDSGFYLCAGPRDPRLVLDEQYFGPGTRLTVT.

The chain employs TRBV4-3 and TRBJ1-1, with D uncertain. Germline CDR1 reads LGHNA; CDR2 reads YSLEER. The CDR3 has 16 amino acids. The germline V and J ends were trimmed by 4 bases and 0 bases, with 15 bases remaining between them. Here the CDR3 reads CASSRNFLGMNTEAFF. The CDR3 DNA sequence: TGCGCCAGCAGCCGTAACTTCTTAGGCATGAACACTGAAGCTTTCTTT.

V usage is TRBV5-1 and J usage is TRBJ2-5; 10 bases line up with TRBD2. CDR3 length equals 15 residues. J lost 5 bases, V lost 4 bases, and 8 bases had no gene match. Germline V gives CDR1 SGHRS, CDR2 YFSETQ. The CDR3 bases are TGCGCCAGCAGCCCCGGACTAGCGGCCCGGGAGACCCAGTACTTC. It is translated as CASSPGLAARETQYF.

The rearrangement uses TRBV7-9 and TRBJ2-7; TRBD1 agrees at 7 bases. J gave up 0 bases and V 4 bases, and 12 bases lay outside the gene matches. CDR3 length: 17 amino acids. Germline V CDR1 and CDR2: SEHNR, FQNEAQ (reference sequence). The CDR3 here is CASSSNPGTATSYEQYF. In DNA, the CDR3 is TGTGCCAGCAGCTCGAACCCCGGGACAGCTACCTCCTACGAGCAGTACTTC.

The gene calls are TRBV7-3 and TRBJ2-3; D is undetermined. CDR3 size: 13 residues. CDR1 and CDR2 (germline): SGHTA, FQGTGA. V lost 5 bases, J lost 10 bases, and 16 bases lay in between. The CDR3 region has the DNA TGTGCCAGCAGCCCCCCAGGATCCCCTCCGCAGTATTTT. Translating gives CASSPPGSPPQYF.

The rearrangement joins TRBV5-1 to TRBJ2-1; 11 nucleotides line up with TRBD2. Trimming removed 4 bases from V and 4 bases from J; junction bases left unmatched: 4. The CDR3 spans 15 residues. Germline V gene data show CDR1 as SGHRS and CDR2 as YFSETQ. Written as DNA, the CDR3 is TGCGCCAGCAGCGCAGTAGCGGGAGGGTACAATGAGCAGTTCTTC. It codes for CASSAVAGGYNEQFF.

V and J are TRBV11-3 and TRBJ2-2; the D gene is possibly TRBD2 (5 bases). The CDR3 is 14 residues long. Germline lookup yields CDR1 SGHNT and CDR2 YENEEA. The V gene lost 5 bases and the J gene lost 1 base, with 8 bases spanning the gap. CDR3 DNA sequence: TGTGCCAGCAGCGCCGCGGGGAACACCGGGGAGCTGTTTTTT. Translation gives CASSAAGNTGELFF.

Turning to this clone: The same CDR3 can be traced to other DNA sequences in this sample. The J gene is TRBJ1-2, the V gene TRBV29-1; TRBD1 matches at 9 bases. V lost 4 bases to trimming and J lost 8 bases; unmatched junction nucleotides: 5. CDR1 is SQVTM, CDR2 ANQGSEA, per germline. This CDR3 spans 12 amino acids. CDR3 loop: CSVGTGVYGYTF. The DNA for the CDR3 is TGCAGCGTTGGGACAGGGGTCTACGGCTACACCTTC.

This clone appeared once. Here the CDR3 reads CASTPSTGGRDYGYTF. CDR3 bases: TGTGCCAGCACCCCATCGACCGGGGGGCGCGACTATGGCTACACCTTC. The chain uses TRBV27 and TRBJ1-2; possibly TRBD1 for D (6 bases). There are 16 residues in the CDR3. CDR1 is MNHEY and CDR2 is SMNVEV in the germline V gene (reference sequence). Between the trimmed V and J ends, which lost 7 bases and 3 bases, there was a span of 21 bases.

The chain joins TRBV7-2 to TRBJ1-2; tentatively, D is TRBD1 (5 bases). Trimming removed 1 base at V and 4 bases at J, with 19 bases between. Germline CDR1 SGHTA, CDR2 FQGNSA. This CDR3 contains 17 residues. CDR3 amino acids: CASSLGYRQGGLYGYTF. CDR3 nucleotide sequence: TGTGCCAGCAGCTTAGGATATCGGCAGGGAGGCCTCTATGGCTACACCTTC.

The chain recombines TRBV9 with TRBJ2-3, with D unclear. The CDR3 spans 14 residues. V lost 2 bases and J 2 bases, leaving 9 bases between the germline ends. CDR1 and CDR2 (germline): SGDLS, YYNGEE. The CDR3 nucleotides read TGTGCCAGCAGCGTGAGTCGTGTCACAGATACGCAGTATTTT. Residues: CASSVSRVTDTQYF.

For this clone: The sample contains more than one DNA sequence encoding this CDR3. The V gene is TRBV28, the J gene TRBJ2-7; either TRBD1 or TRBD2 may fit D (5 bases each). The CDR3 has 13 amino acids. Trimming pared 3 bases from V and 3 bases from J, leaving 9 bases between. The V gene's germline CDR1 is MDHEN and CDR2 SYDVKM. This CDR3 reads CASSLRGDYEQYF. CDR3 sequence (DNA): TGTGCCAGCAGTTTGCGAGGGGACTACGAGCAGTACTTC.

This clone was seen just once. CDR3 loop: CASSLVVNYGYTF. The CDR3 DNA is TGTGCCAGCAGTTTAGTAGTGAACTATGGCTACACCTTC. The rearrangement joins TRBV27 to TRBJ1-2; D call uncertain. V lost 2 bases, J lost 2 bases, and 6 bases lay in between. This CDR3 is 13 amino acids long. Germline CDR1 and CDR2: MNHEY and SMNVEV (reference sequence).

This chain uses TRBV28 with TRBJ2-4; D perhaps matches TRBD2 (5 bases). Trimming took 3 bases from V and 2 from J, leaving 14 bases between them. This CDR3 has 16 residues. CDR1 and CDR2 from the germline V gene are MDHEN and SYDVKM. The CDR3 spells CASSFRGEGPKNIQYF. Written as DNA, the CDR3 is TGTGCCAGCAGTTTCCGGGGAGAGGGTCCCAAAAACATTCAGTACTTC. Full variable domain (outside the CDR3, taken from reference TRBV28 and TRBJ2-4): DVKVTQSSRYLVKRTGEKVFLECVQDMDHENMFWYRQDPGLGLRLIYFSYDVKMKEKGDIPEGYSVSREKKERFSLILESASTNQTSMYLCASSFRGEGPKNIQYFGAGTRLSVL.

This clone was observed a single time. This chain uses TRBV5-4 with TRBJ2-2; 7 positions agree with TRBD2. After removal of 5 bases from V and 2 bases from J, the junction contained 6 bases not matched to a gene. The CDR3 loop spans 15 amino acids. Germline V gene data show CDR1 as SGHNT and CDR2 as YYREEE (reference sequence). CDR3 amino acids: CASSKSGENTGELFF. The CDR3 coding sequence is TGTGCCAGCAGTAAGAGCGGGGAAAACACCGGGGAGCTGTTTTTT.

The chain recombines TRBV9 with TRBJ2-3, with 10 nucleotides matching TRBD2. CDR3 length: 16 residues. Germline V gene data show CDR1 as SGDLS and CDR2 as YYNGEE. J lost 1 base, V lost 7 bases, and 9 bases had no gene match. CDR3 region: CASGTGTSVGTDTQYF. The CDR3 coding sequence is TGTGCCAGCGGAACCGGGACTAGCGTTGGCACAGATACGCAGTATTTT.

The rearrangement joins TRBV7-3 to TRBJ2-3; D remains unclear. This CDR3 is built from 13 residues. Looked up from germline, CDR1 is SGHTA and CDR2 is FQGTGA. Trimming took off 3 bases at V and 2 bases at J, with 6 bases between the two ends. The CDR3, as DNA: TGTGCCAGCAGCTTGGCTAACACAGATACGCAGTATTTT. Its translation is CASSLANTDTQYF. Drawing the rest from reference TRBV7-3 and TRBJ2-3, the complete variable domain is GAGVSQTPSNKVTEKGKYVELRCDPISGHTALYWYRQSLGQGPEFLIYFQGTGAADDSGLPNDRFFAVRPEGSVSTLKIQRTERGDSAVYLCASSLANTDTQYFGPGTRLTVL.

The chain joins TRBV7-9 to TRBJ2-7; D is possibly TRBD2 (5 bases). The germline V gene encodes CDR1 SEHNR and CDR2 FQNEAQ (reference sequence). The CDR3 is made up of 15 amino acids. Trimming stripped 1 base from V and 3 bases from J, with 13 bases between. The DNA for the CDR3 is TGTGCCAGCAGCTTAGATACTAGACTTATCTACGAGCAGTACTTC. It yields the protein CASSLDTRLIYEQYF.

On this clone: Compared with germline, one end of the junction differs, possibly owing to a read error. The chain combines TRBV29-1 with TRBJ1-1; tentative D call: TRBD1 (6 bases). CDR1 SQVTM and CDR2 ANQGSEA come from the germline V gene. The CDR3 contains 15 residues. CDR3 in DNA: TGCAGCGCCCGCCCTTCTATTACAGGGAACCCTGAAGCTTTCTTT. The encoded protein is CSARPSITGNPEAFF.

This chain uses TRBV4-3 with TRBJ1-1; no reliable D call. V lost 1 base to trimming and J lost 0 bases, with 9 bases between them. The CDR3 has 15 amino acids. Looked up from germline, CDR1 is LGHNA and CDR2 is YSLEER. This CDR3 is CASSQVLAVNTEAFF. The CDR3 nucleotides read TGCGCCAGCAGCCAAGTGTTGGCTGTGAACACTGAAGCTTTCTTT.

This chain connects TRBV11-2 to TRBJ1-3; TRBD1 aligns across 8 bases. The germline gives CDR1 SGHAT, CDR2 FQNNGV. V gave up 3 bases and J gave up 4 bases; unmatched junction bases: 2. This CDR3 is 14 amino acids long. The CDR3 DNA reads as TGTGCCAGCAGCTTCGACAGGGGAGGAAACACCATATATTTT. Amino acids: CASSFDRGGNTIYF.

Details on this clone: The sample contains more than one DNA sequence encoding this CDR3. The chain couples TRBV27 to TRBJ2-7; maybe TRBD1 (5 bases). This CDR3 is built from 11 residues. The germline V and J ends were trimmed by 6 bases and 4 bases, with 7 bases remaining between them. Germline lookup yields CDR1 MNHEY and CDR2 SMNVEV (reference sequence). The CDR3 DNA is TGTGCCAGCAGGTCAGGGTACGAGCAGTACTTC. This gives the protein CASRSGYEQYF.